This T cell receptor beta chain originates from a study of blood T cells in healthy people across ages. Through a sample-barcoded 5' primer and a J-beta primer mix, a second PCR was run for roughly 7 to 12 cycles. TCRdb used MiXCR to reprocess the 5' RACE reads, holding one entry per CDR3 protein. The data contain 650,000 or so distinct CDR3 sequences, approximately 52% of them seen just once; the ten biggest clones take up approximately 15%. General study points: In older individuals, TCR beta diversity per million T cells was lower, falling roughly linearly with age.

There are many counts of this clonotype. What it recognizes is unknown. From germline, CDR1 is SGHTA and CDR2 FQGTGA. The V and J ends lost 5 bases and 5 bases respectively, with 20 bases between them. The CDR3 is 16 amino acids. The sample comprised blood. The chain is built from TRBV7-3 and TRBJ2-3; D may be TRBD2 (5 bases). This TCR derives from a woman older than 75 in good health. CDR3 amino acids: CASSIPGLTGGDTQYF. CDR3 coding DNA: TGTGCCAGCAGCATTCCGGGCCTTACCGGAGGAGATACGCAGTATTTT.